What follows is one T cell receptor (beta chain) and its context. No antigen is known for it. Base-call qualities are not available, and no considerably larger clone is one nucleotide away. For this chain, trimming is 1 base at the V end and 1 base at the J end, and the number of junction bases without a gene match is 6. The CDR3 contains 18 residues, cysteine and phenylalanine counted. Only the CDR3 DNA stays, 54 bases, in frame from base 1. The germline V gene provides CDR1 LGHNA and CDR2 YNFKEQ. Ophthalmopathy patients had moderately to severely active disease, Clinical Activity Score of at least 3, NOSPECS grade of at least 4, and duration under 3 months. The study excluded patients with uncontrolled infections, other autoimmune diseases, pregnancy or lactation. Clinical symptoms, serum thyroxine and TRAb, thyroid ultrasound, and orbital computed tomography formed the basis for the diagnoses. PBMCs were isolated from about 9.2 ml of fresh peripheral blood by Ficoll-Paque density gradient centrifugation. Total RNA was extracted with Trizol reagent, and quality was checked on an Agilent 2100 Bioanalyzer.

The record originates from a study of T cells in Graves' hyperthyroidism and ophthalmopathy (dated 2019 in TCRdb). Broadly, across the study: Peripheral blood was sampled at the time of initial diagnosis, prior to any treatment. TCR V-J signatures able to tell the groups apart were searched for in a discovery cohort of 90 to 100 patients, of whom approximately 40 had Graves' ophthalmopathy and around 56 had stable Graves' hyperthyroidism. Whether ophthalmopathy could be predicted prospectively was tested in an independent validation cohort made up of under 20 hyperthyroidism patients plus 17 patients who later progressed to ophthalmopathy. For training and testing, the 100 or so patients in the discovery cohort were randomly divided in a 7:3 ratio. In about 6 Graves' hyperthyroidism patients, the study also compared T-cell repertoires from thyroid tissue with T-cell repertoires from blood. Following sampling, methimazole starting at 30 mg daily was given to hyperthyroidism patients, and high-dose intravenous methylprednisolone was given to ophthalmopathy patients. The paper reports TCR Vbeta CDR3 sequencing of over 120 peripheral blood samples: approximately 41 ophthalmopathy, fewer than 80 hyperthyroidism and around 17 progressor patients. Beyond this particular receptor, the publication reports: During validation, the model predicted progression to ophthalmopathy a median of around six months ahead of onset, with approximately 70% sensitivity and 72% to 80% specificity. A 13 V-J signature model separated ophthalmopathy from stable hyperthyroidism, with around 88% sensitivity and 81.08% specificity in cross-validation and 80%/75% in testing. Most expanded thyroid clonotypes (frequency above 0.001) were also found in blood, which suggests that blood repertoires may mirror thyroid immune responses. Sample size was not statistically predetermined, and blinding of investigators to group allocation was not performed.

The TCR beta CDR3 regions were amplified from the RNA transcripts. The first round of RT-PCR for the TCR CDR3 was performed with the HTBI primer set and the Qiagen OneStep RT-PCR kit. Libraries were constructed in a second round of multiplex PCR, after which size selection and purification were carried out. The libraries were sequenced on an Illumina HiSeq2000 using paired-end 100 bp reads. For the original study's pipeline: SOAPnuke was used to process the raw data, with reads discarded if the reads contained adapters or uncalled bases, had a mean Phred below 15, or lacked an exact constant-primer or identifier match. COPE v1.2.5 was used to merge the high-quality paired reads, and each unique nucleotide sequence was defined as a clonotype. MiTCR v1.1 was used to align clonotypes to the IMGT TRBV, TRBD and TRBJ reference segments. The analysis included only V-J combinations with a frequency above 0.0001, which together covered roughly 99% of the repertoires. A TCS score was defined as the ratio between F50 (clonal expansion) and ExV (chaos), using BLOSUM62-based TCRdist between CDR3 peptides within each V-J. Welch's t-statistics and random forest reduced just over 500 V-J features to 13, which were used in a naive Bayes classifier (R e1071). TCRdb reran the public reads through fastp at Q25 and MiXCR, keeping productive beta chains. Records with the same CDR3 protein are collapsed into one entry carrying the most frequent genes and DNA. The V and J calls here are based on TCRdb, not the publication. The sample contains about 250,000 distinct CDR3 sequences, about 25% of them found a single time. Around 32% of the sample is held by the ten biggest clonotypes.

The receptor chain draws on TRBV4-2 and TRBJ2-5; 13 central bases correspond to TRBD2. The sample was blood. The clonotype originates from a woman aged 40-49 years with Graves' ophthalmopathy. The CDR3 here reads CASSQAGGLAGSQETQYF. Read as DNA, the sequence is TGTGCCAGCAGCCAAGCAGGGGGACTAGCGGGGTCCCAAGAGACCCAGTACTTC.